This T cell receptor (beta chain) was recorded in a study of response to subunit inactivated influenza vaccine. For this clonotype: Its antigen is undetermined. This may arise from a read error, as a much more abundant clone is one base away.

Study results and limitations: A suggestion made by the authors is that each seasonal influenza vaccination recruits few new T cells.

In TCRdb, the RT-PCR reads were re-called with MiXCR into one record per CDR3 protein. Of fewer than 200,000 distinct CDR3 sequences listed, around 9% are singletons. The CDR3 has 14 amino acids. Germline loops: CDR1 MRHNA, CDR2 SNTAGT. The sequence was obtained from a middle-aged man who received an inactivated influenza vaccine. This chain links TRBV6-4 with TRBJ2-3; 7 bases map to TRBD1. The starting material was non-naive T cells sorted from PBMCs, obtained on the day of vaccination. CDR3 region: CDSSDGTATDTQYF. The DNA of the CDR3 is TGTGACAGCAGTGACGGGACAGCCACAGATACGCAGTATTTT.